One sample yielded the 14 T cell receptor beta chains listed below, sequenced in a study of T cell repertoires in cytomegalovirus infection. MiXCR was run by TCRdb on the reads, yielding one entry per CDR3 protein. The sample has some 300,000 distinct CDR3 sequences, about 8.8% seen once. Sequencing used PBMCs. The receptors derive from a human donor in good health (CMV status not recorded). Some clones in this sample may be carry-over from other donors' samples.

The chain links TRBV12-5 to TRBJ2-1; TRBD2 aligns across 14 bases. The CDR3 sequence is 18 residues long. Per the germline V gene, CDR1 is LGHNT and CDR2 is FRNRAP. V dropped 4 bases and J dropped 10; count of bases not matched to a gene: 15. CDR3 nucleotides: TGTGCTAGTGGTTCCGGGACTAGCGGGGGCGCACCCCAAGGGGAGCAGTTCTTC. Amino acid sequence: CASGSGTSGGAPQGEQFF.

This clonotype was picked up many times. The rearrangement uses TRBV5-1 and TRBJ1-2; D remains ambiguous. This CDR3 is built from 13 residues. Trimming removed 3 bases at V and 4 bases at J, with 10 bases between. Germline V gene sequence: CDR1 SGHRS, CDR2 YFSETQ. CDR3 bases: TGCGCCAGCAGCTACCTCACGAGCTATGGCTACACCTTC. It encodes CASSYLTSYGYTF.

This clonotype was seen at least ten times. J is TRBJ2-1 and V is TRBV10-3; D gene unclear. Trimming stripped 5 bases from V and 7 bases from J, with 15 bases between. The CDR3 extends over 14 amino acids. Per germline, CDR1 ENHRY and CDR2 SYGVKD. As DNA, the CDR3 is TGTGCCATCAGTTCCGCGCTCCTCGGTAATGAGCAGTTCTTC. As protein: CAISSALLGNEQFF.

Many counts were recorded for this clonotype. The chain combines TRBV7-2 with TRBJ1-1, with a possible D match to TRBD1 (5 bases). Per the germline V gene, CDR1 is SGHTA and CDR2 is FQGNSA. The CDR3 contains 15 residues. Between the trimmed V and J ends, which lost 8 bases and 0 bases, there was a span of 16 bases. The CDR3 loop is CASGLEGTVNTEAFF. The CDR3 nucleotides are TGTGCCAGCGGTCTGGAGGGGACTGTGAACACTGAAGCTTTCTTT.

The sample holds many counts of this clonotype. J is TRBJ2-1 and V is TRBV6-2 or TRBV6-3; D might be TRBD1 (6 bases). CDR1 is MNHEY and CDR2 is SVGEGT in the germline V gene. The CDR3 has 16 amino acids. Trimming shortened V by 6 bases and J by 0 bases, and 15 bases separated the two germline ends. The CDR3 sequence: CASRADRMTSYNEQFF. CDR3 DNA: TGTGCCAGCAGAGCGGACAGAATGACCTCCTACAATGAGCAGTTCTTC.

This clonotype appeared a few times. The genes are TRBV28 and TRBJ1-5, with D perhaps TRBD1 (6 bases). V lost 5 bases to trimming and J lost 10 bases, with 12 bases between them. The CDR3 extends over 12 amino acids. Germline V gives CDR1 MDHEN, CDR2 SYDVKM. CDR3 nucleotide sequence: TGTGCCAGCAGTGGGACACCTCTCCCCCAGCATTTT. Its protein is CASSGTPLPQHF.

This clonotype was detected many times. The genes are TRBV7-3 and TRBJ2-5; possible D gene TRBD1, 5 bases. CDR1 and CDR2 from the germline V gene are SGHTA and FQGTGA. Between the trimmed V and J ends, which lost 4 bases and 9 bases, there was a span of 15 bases. CDR3 length: 13 amino acids. The CDR3 nucleotides are TGTGCCAGCAGCTCCTCCTCCGTAGGGGCCCAGTACTTC. As protein: CASSSSSVGAQYF.

This clonotype was detected many times. J is TRBJ1-1 and V is TRBV7-2; D perhaps matches TRBD1 (6 bases). The germline V gene encodes CDR1 SGHTA and CDR2 FQGNSA. The CDR3 is made up of 15 amino acids. The germline V and J ends were trimmed by 5 bases and 2 bases, with 15 bases remaining between them. In DNA form, the CDR3 reads TGTGCCAGCAGCCCGGACAGTCTGCCTAACACTGAAGCTTTCTTT. Amino acids: CASSPDSLPNTEAFF.

The rearrangement joins TRBV28 to TRBJ2-7, with D perhaps matching TRBD1 (6 bases). The germline V and J ends were trimmed by 6 bases and 7 bases, with 13 bases remaining between them. The CDR3 contains 12 residues. Germline V gene lookup returns CDR1 MDHEN and CDR2 SYDVKM. The DNA for the CDR3 is TGTGCCAGCAGGTCAGGGGCCCGGGAGCAGTACGTC. It specifies CASRSGAREQYV.

This clonotype was recorded at least ten times. The V gene is TRBV10-3, the J gene TRBJ2-1; 7 bases line up with TRBD2. Germline trimming cut 11 bases from V and 9 bases from J; bases unmatched to any gene: 13. Germline-derived CDR1 and CDR2 are ENHRY and SYGVKD. The CDR3 runs to 13 residues. CDR3 sequence (DNA): TGTGCCGCGCTGGGGGGGTCCGGAGGTGAGCAGTTCTTC. Encoded protein: CAALGGSGGEQFF.

This clonotype was seen at least ten times. The rearrangement links TRBV11-1 to TRBJ2-7, with 9 bases aligning to TRBD2. This CDR3 contains 18 residues. V lost 3 bases to trimming and J lost 1 base; unmatched junction nucleotides: 13. CDR1 and CDR2 from the germline V gene are SGHAT and FQDESV (reference sequence). In DNA form, the CDR3 reads TGTGCCAGCAGCTTGAACCCCTCCGGGCTAGCGGGGTCCTACGAGCAGTACTTC. As protein: CASSLNPSGLAGSYEQYF.

This clonotype has ten or more counts. This chain uses TRBV28 with TRBJ2-7; no reliable D call. This CDR3 has 14 residues. Germline lookup yields CDR1 MDHEN and CDR2 SYDVKM. Trimming took 4 bases from V and 2 from J, leaving 12 bases between them. CDR3 region: CASSYGSRTYEQYV. CDR3 sequence (DNA): TGTGCCAGCAGTTACGGCAGTAGGACCTACGAGCAGTACGTC.

V and J are TRBV7-3 and TRBJ2-3, with 7 bases matching TRBD1. CDR1 is SGHTA and CDR2 is FQGTGA in the germline V gene. The CDR3 loop spans 17 amino acids. V was clipped by 0 bases and J by 8 bases; unmatched bases: 14. CDR3 amino acids: CASSLTSRDSRQVTQYF. Here the CDR3 DNA reads TGTGCCAGCAGCTTAACGTCAAGGGACAGCCGGCAAGTTACGCAGTATTTT.

This clonotype showed up many times. CDR3 nucleotide sequence: TGTGCCAGCAGTCCGTATCAGGGCTCGGGCACTGAAGCTTTCTTT. Translated: CASSPYQGSGTEAFF. The chain employs TRBV6-5 and TRBJ1-1, with D maybe TRBD1 (5 bases). The V end was cut by 5 bases, the J end by 4 bases, with 17 bases between. The CDR3 is made up of 15 amino acids. CDR1 and CDR2 (germline): MNHEY, SVGAGI.